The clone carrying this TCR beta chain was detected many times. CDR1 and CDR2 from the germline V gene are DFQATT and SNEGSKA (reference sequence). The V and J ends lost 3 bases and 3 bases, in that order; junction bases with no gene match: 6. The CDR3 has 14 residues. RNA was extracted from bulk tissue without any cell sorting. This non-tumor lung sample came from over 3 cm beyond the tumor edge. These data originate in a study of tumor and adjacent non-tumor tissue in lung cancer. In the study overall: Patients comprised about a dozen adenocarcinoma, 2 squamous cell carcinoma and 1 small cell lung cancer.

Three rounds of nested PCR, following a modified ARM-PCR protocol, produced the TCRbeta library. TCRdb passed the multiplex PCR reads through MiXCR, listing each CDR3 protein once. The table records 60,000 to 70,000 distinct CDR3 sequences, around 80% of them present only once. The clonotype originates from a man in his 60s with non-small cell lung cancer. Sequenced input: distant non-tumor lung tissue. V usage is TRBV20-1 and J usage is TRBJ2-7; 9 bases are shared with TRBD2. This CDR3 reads CSASGTSNFYEQYF. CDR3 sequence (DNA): TGCAGTGCTAGCGGGACTAGCAACTTCTACGAGCAGTACTTC.